This TCR beta chain was sequenced in a study of T cells in Graves' hyperthyroidism and ophthalmopathy. Researchers took RNA transcripts and amplified the TCR beta CDR3 regions from them. Using the HTBI primer set, a first-round RT-PCR was run on the TCR CDR3. TCRdb processed the multiplex PCR reads anew with MiXCR; each CDR3 protein has one entry. The repertoire has 800,000 or so distinct CDR3 sequences, 38% of them found once; the top ten carry about 8.9%. The V gene lost 3 bases and the J gene lost 11 bases, with 13 bases spanning the gap. The CDR3 is 12 residues long. This clonotype was counted between two and nine times.

The sequence derives from a man between 18 and 35 years old with Graves' hyperthyroidism. The chain links TRBV12-3 or TRBV12-4 to TRBJ1-1; D perhaps matches TRBD1 (5 bases). Sequencing was performed on blood. CDR3 bases: TGTGCCAGCAGTTTTGGGCAGGGTGCGGCTTTCTTT. Residues: CASSFGQGAAFF.